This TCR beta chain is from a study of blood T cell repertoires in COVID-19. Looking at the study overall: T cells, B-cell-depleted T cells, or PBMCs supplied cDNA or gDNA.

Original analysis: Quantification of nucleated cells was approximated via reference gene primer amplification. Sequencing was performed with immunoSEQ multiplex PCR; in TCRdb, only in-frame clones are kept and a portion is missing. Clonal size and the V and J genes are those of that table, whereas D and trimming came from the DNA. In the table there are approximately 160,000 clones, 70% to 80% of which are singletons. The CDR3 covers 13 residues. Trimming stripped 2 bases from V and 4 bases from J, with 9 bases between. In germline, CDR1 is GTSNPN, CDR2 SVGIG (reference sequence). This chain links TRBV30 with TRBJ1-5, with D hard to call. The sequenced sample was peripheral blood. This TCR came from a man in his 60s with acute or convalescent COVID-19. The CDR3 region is CAWSLQSNQPQHF. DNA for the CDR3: TGTGCCTGGAGTCTACAGTCTAATCAGCCCCAGCATTTT.